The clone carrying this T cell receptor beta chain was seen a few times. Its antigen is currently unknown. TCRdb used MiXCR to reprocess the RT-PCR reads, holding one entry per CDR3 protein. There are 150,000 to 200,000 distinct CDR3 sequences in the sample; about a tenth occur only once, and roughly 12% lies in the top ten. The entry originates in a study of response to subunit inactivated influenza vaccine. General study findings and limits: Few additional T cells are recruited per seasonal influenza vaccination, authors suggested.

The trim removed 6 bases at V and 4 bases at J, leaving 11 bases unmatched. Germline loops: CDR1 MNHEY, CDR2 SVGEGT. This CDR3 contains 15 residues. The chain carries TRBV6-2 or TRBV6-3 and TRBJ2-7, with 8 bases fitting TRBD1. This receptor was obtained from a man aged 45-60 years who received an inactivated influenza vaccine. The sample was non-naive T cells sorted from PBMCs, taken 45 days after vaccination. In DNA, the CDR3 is TGTGCCAGCAGCCTTCAAGGGACAGGAAAGTACGAGCAGTACTTC. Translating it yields CASSLQGTGKYEQYF.